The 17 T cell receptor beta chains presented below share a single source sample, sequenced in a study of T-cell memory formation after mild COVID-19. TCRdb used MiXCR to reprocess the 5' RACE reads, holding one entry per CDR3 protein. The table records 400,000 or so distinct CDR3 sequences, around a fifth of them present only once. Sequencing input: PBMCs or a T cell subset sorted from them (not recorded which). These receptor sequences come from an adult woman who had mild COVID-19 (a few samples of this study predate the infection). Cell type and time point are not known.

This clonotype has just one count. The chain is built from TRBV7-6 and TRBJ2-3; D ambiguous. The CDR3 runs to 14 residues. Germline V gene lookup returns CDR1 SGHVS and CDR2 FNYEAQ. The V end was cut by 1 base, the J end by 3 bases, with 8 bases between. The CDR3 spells CASSLGHETDTQYF. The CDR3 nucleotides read TGTGCCAGCAGCTTAGGGCACGAAACAGATACGCAGTATTTT.

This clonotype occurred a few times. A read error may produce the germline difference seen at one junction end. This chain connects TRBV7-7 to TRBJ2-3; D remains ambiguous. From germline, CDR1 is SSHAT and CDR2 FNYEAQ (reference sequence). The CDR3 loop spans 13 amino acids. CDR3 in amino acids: CASSHHPLDTQYF. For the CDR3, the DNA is TGTGCTAGCAGCCACCACCCCCTAGATACGCAGTATTTT.

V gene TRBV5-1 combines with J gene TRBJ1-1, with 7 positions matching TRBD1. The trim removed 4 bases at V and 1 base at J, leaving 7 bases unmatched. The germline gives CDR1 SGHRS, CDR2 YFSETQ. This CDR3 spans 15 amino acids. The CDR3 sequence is CASSAWTGRNTEAFF. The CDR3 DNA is TGCGCCAGCAGCGCCTGGACAGGAAGGAACACTGAAGCTTTCTTT.

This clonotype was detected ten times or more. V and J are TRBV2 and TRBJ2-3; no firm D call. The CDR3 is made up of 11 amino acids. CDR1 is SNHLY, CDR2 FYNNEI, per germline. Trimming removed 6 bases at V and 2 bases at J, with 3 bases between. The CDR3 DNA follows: TGTGCCAGCAGCTACACAGATACGCAGTATTTT. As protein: CASSYTDTQYF.

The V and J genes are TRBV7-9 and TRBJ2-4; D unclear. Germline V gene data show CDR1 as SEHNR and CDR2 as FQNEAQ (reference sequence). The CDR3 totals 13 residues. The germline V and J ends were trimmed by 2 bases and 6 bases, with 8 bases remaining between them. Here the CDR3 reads CASSLSSPNIQYF. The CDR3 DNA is TGTGCCAGCAGCTTAAGTTCTCCAAACATTCAGTACTTC.

The CDR3 DNA reads TGTGCCAGCAGTGAGACGCTAGCGGGGACCCCGAGCGGGGAGCTGTTTTTT. As protein: CASSETLAGTPSGELFF. The rearrangement uses TRBV25-1 and TRBJ2-2; TRBD2 matches at 9 bases. V shed 3 bases, J shed 7 bases, and the junction held 12 bases outside the gene matches. In germline, CDR1 is MGHDK, CDR2 SYGVNS. The CDR3 length is 17 residues.

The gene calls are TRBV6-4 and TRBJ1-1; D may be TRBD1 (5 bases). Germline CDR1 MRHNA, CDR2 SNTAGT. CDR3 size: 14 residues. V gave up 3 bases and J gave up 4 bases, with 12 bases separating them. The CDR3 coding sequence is TGTGCCAGCAGTGAAATATCAGGGAGCACTGAAGCTTTCTTT. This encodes CASSEISGSTEAFF.

The CDR3 nucleotides read TGTGCCTGGATAAGGGGGACTGAAGCTTTCTTT. Its protein is CAWIRGTEAFF. This chain joins TRBV30 and TRBJ1-1; possibly TRBD1 for D (6 bases). This CDR3 has 11 amino acids. Looked up from germline, CDR1 is GTSNPN and CDR2 is SVGIG (reference sequence). V lost 4 bases and J lost 5, with 8 bases in between.

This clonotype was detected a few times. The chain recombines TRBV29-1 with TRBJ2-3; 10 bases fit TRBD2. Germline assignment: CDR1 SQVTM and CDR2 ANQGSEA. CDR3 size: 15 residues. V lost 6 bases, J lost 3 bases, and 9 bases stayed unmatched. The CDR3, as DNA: TGCAGCGTCCGACGGACTAGCGGCAGTACAGATACGCAGTATTTT. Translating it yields CSVRRTSGSTDTQYF.

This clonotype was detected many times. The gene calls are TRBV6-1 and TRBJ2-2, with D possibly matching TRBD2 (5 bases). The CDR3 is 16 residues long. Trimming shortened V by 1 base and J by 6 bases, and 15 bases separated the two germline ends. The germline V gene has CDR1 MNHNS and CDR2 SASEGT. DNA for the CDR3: TGTGCCAGCAGTGAAGTTGCGGAGGTATCTGCCGGGGAGCTGTTTTTT. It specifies CASSEVAEVSAGELFF.

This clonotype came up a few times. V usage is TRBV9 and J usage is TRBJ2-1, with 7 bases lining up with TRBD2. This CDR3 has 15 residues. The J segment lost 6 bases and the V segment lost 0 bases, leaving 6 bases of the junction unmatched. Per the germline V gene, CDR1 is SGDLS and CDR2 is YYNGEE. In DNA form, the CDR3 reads TGTGCCAGCAGCGTAGTACTCGCGGGGGTCAATGAGCAGTTCTTC. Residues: CASSVVLAGVNEQFF.

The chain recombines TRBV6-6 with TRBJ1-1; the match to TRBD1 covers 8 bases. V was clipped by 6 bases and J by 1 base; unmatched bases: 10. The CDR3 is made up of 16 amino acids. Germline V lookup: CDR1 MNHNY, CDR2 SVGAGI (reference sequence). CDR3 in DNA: TGTGCCAGCAGCCTACGTCCCGGGACAGGGAACACTGAAGCTTTCTTT. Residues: CASSLRPGTGNTEAFF.

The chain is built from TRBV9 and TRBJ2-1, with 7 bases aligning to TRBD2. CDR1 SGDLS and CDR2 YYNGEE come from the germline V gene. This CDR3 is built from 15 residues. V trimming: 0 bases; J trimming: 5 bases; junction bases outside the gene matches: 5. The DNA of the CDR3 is TGTGCCAGCAGCGTAGAGGCTAGCGGAGACAATGAGCAGTTCTTC. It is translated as CASSVEASGDNEQFF.

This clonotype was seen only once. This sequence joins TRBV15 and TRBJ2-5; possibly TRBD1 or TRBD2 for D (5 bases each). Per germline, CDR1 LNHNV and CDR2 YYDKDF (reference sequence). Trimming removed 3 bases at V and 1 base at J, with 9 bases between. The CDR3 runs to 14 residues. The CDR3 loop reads CATSRAGTQETQYF. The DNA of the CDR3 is TGTGCCACCAGCAGGGCCGGGACCCAAGAGACCCAGTACTTC.

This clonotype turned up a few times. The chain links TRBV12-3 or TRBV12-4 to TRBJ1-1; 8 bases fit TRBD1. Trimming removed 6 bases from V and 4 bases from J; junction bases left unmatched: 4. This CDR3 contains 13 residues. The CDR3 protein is CASSTQGVTEAFF. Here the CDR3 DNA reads TGTGCCAGCAGCACACAGGGGGTCACTGAAGCTTTCTTT.

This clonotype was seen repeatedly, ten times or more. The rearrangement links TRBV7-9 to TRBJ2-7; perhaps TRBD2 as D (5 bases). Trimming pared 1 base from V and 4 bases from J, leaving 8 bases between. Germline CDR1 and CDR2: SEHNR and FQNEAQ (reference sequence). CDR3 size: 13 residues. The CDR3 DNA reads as TGTGCCAGCAGCTTAGGACTAAATTACGAGCAGTACTTC. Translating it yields CASSLGLNYEQYF.

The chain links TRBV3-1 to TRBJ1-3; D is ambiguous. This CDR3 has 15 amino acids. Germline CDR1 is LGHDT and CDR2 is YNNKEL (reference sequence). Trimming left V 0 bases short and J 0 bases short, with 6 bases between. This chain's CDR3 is CASSQEDISGNTIYF. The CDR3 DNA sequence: TGTGCCAGCAGCCAAGAAGATATCTCTGGAAACACCATATATTTT.